The 12 T cell receptor beta chains reported below all come from one sample, sequenced in a study of blood T cell repertoires in COVID-19. Sequencing was performed with immunoSEQ multiplex PCR; in TCRdb, only in-frame clones are kept and a portion is missing. The sample includes some 170,000 clones, around 80% of them seen just once. Material: peripheral blood. All receptors derive from an elderly woman with active or convalescent COVID-19.

This chain links TRBV5-1 with TRBJ2-5; D is perhaps TRBD2 (6 bases). This CDR3 is 13 amino acids long. Germline V gives CDR1 SGHRS, CDR2 YFSETQ. The ends were cut back, 4 bases at V and 2 bases at J, with 9 bases in the middle. CDR3 sequence reads: CASSPGVQETQYF. The CDR3 DNA sequence: TGCGCCAGCAGCCCGGGGGTACAAGAGACCCAGTACTTC.

The CDR3 region has the DNA TGTGCCAGCAGCCAAGTGCGGCAAGAGCAGTTCTTC. It codes for CASSQVRQEQFF. This chain connects TRBV3-1 (or the pseudogene TRBV3-2) to TRBJ2-1; D not resolved. The germline V gene encodes CDR1 LGHDT and CDR2 YNNKEL (reference sequence). The V end lost 1 base, the J end lost 10 bases, and 8 bases lay between the germline ends. This CDR3 has 12 residues.

The rearrangement uses TRBV7-9 and TRBJ1-4, with D uncertain. There are 18 residues in the CDR3. The germline V gene has CDR1 SEHNR and CDR2 FQNEAQ (reference sequence). V lost 1 base and J 0 bases, leaving 15 bases between the germline ends. CDR3: CASSLGPGSYATNEKLFF. DNA of the CDR3: TGTGCCAGCAGCTTAGGTCCCGGGAGCTATGCAACTAATGAAAAACTGTTTTTT.

V and J are TRBV3-1 (or the pseudogene TRBV3-2) and TRBJ1-3; no definite D call. CDR3 length: 15 amino acids. V was pared by 0 bases and J by 0 bases, with 6 bases between. CDR1 LGHDT and CDR2 YNNKEL come from the germline V gene (reference sequence). The DNA of the CDR3 is TGTGCCAGCAGCCAAGACTCTATCTCTGGAAACACCATATATTTT. As protein: CASSQDSISGNTIYF.

This chain uses TRBV19 with TRBJ2-1; TRBD1 is a possible D gene (6 bases). There are 13 residues in the CDR3. V dropped 5 bases and J dropped 8 bases, with 13 bases sitting between them. Germline CDR1 and CDR2: LNHDA and SQIVND (reference sequence). The CDR3: CASSFRGRDEQFF. Here the CDR3 DNA reads TGTGCCAGTAGTTTCAGGGGAAGGGATGAGCAGTTCTTC.

V and J are TRBV6-5 and TRBJ2-2; D is uncertain. CDR1 is MNHEY, CDR2 SVGAGI, per germline. With 0 bases removed from V and 1 base from J, the gap between germline ends came to 3 bases. CDR3 size: 14 residues. CDR3 nucleotides: TGTGCCAGCAGTTACTCCAGGAACACCGGGGAGCTGTTTTTT. Protein: CASSYSRNTGELFF.

The chain is built from TRBV7-9 and TRBJ1-1; D remains ambiguous. V was clipped by 7 bases and J by 0 bases, with 12 bases between them. This CDR3 is built from 14 residues. Per germline, CDR1 SEHNR and CDR2 FQNEAQ (reference sequence). The chain's CDR3 is CASNLQEVNTEAFF. The CDR3, as DNA: TGTGCCAGCAACCTCCAGGAAGTGAACACTGAAGCTTTCTTT. Drawing the rest from reference TRBV7-9 and TRBJ1-1, the complete variable domain is DTGVSQNPRHKITKRGQNVTFRCDPISEHNRLYWYRQTLGQGPEFLTYFQNEAQLEKSRLLSDRFSAERPKGSFSTLEIQRTEQGDSAMYLCASNLQEVNTEAFFGQGTRLTVV.

The chain employs TRBV2 and TRBJ2-1; TRBD2 matches at 8 bases. The germline gives CDR1 SNHLY, CDR2 FYNNEI. The CDR3 is 12 amino acids. Germline trimming cut 8 bases from V and 8 bases from J; bases unmatched to any gene: 5. This CDR3 is CASREGQDEQFF. CDR3 DNA: TGTGCCAGCCGGGAGGGTCAAGATGAGCAGTTCTTC.

This chain links TRBV3-1 (or the pseudogene TRBV3-2) with TRBJ1-2; the D is unclear. V dropped 4 bases and J dropped 0 bases, with 12 bases sitting between them. Germline V gene data show CDR1 as LGHDT and CDR2 as YNNKEL (reference sequence). The CDR3 loop spans 15 amino acids. The CDR3 here is CASSLAGTSNYGYTF. For the CDR3, the DNA is TGTGCCAGCAGCCTAGCGGGCACTTCTAACTATGGCTACACCTTC.

The chain links TRBV6-5 to TRBJ1-6; 7 bases match TRBD1. This CDR3 contains 15 residues. Unmatched junction bases numbered 11, after V lost 8 bases and J lost 7 bases. Germline-derived CDR1 and CDR2 are MNHEY and SVGAGI. This CDR3 reads CASAYRGISNSPLHF. DNA of the CDR3: TGTGCCAGCGCTTACAGGGGTATCAGCAATTCACCCCTCCACTTT.

This sequence joins TRBV10-3 and TRBJ2-7; 8 bases are a match to TRBD1. Trimming cost V 4 bases and J 2 bases; bases outside gene matches: 4. The CDR3 runs to 14 residues. Germline assignment: CDR1 ENHRY and CDR2 SYGVKD. The CDR3 loop reads CAISGTGGTYEQYF. The DNA for the CDR3 is TGTGCCATCAGTGGAACAGGGGGAACCTACGAGCAGTACTTC.

This clone has a handful of counts. The J gene is TRBJ1-5, the V gene TRBV4-1, with D unclear. Trimming left V 2 bases short and J 0 bases short, with 14 bases between. CDR1 MGHRA and CDR2 YSYEKL come from the germline V gene. CDR3 length: 17 residues. This CDR3 is CASSQQPAEYSNQPQHF. Written as DNA, the CDR3 is TGCGCCAGCAGCCAACAACCTGCTGAGTATAGCAATCAGCCCCAGCATTTT.